This T cell receptor (beta chain) was identified in a study of blood T cell repertoires in COVID-19. Study information: Researchers got acute and convalescent COVID-19 samples from the United States, Italy and Spain. PBMCs, B-cell-depleted T cells, or T cells provided the cDNA or gDNA that made up the material.

In the original workflow: Reference gene primer amplification in the assay estimated nucleated cell counts. Sequencing used immunoSEQ multiplex PCR; TCRdb keeps in-frame clones, though not all of them. That table supplies the V and J calls and clone size; D and trimming were determined from the DNA. The sample includes approximately 85,000 clones, roughly 88% seen only once; the top ten take 0.8% to 1.3%. Trimming removed 10 bases at V and 8 bases at J, with 24 bases between. This CDR3 is 15 amino acids long. Germline V gene data show CDR1 as LNHDA and CDR2 as SQIVND (reference sequence). V and J are TRBV19 and TRBJ2-1, with D maybe TRBD2 (6 bases). The source of this sequence is a woman between 45 and 60 years old in a cohort sampled during active COVID-19. Sequencing was carried out using peripheral blood. The CDR3 loop reads CATSLGAGWVYEQFF. The CDR3 DNA is TGTGCCACCTCTCTTGGGGCGGGATGGGTTTATGAGCAGTTCTTC. The complete variable domain, with remaining parts taken from reference TRBV19 and TRBJ2-1, reads DGGITQSPKYLFRKEGQNVTLSCEQNLNHDAMYWYRQDPGQGLRLIYYSQIVNDFQKGDIAEGYSVSREKKESFPLTVTSAQKNPTAFYLCATSLGAGWVYEQFFGPGTRLTVL.